A selection of T cell receptor beta chains follows, all from one sample in a study of Ad26.COV2.S vaccination and SARS-CoV-2 variants. Repertoires were generated with immunoSEQ multiplex PCR, while TCRdb's copy carries only in-frame clones and drops some. The sample shows about 680,000 clones, more than 70% of them seen only once. The sequencing used peripheral blood, collected in a trial of Ad26.COV2.S vaccine versus placebo. These receptors were collected from a person aged 18-65 years who received the Ad26.COV2.S COVID-19 vaccine or a placebo. Each CDR3 is given with its conserved first and last residue. Each record gives: V gene, J gene, D gene, clone size, CDR3 protein, CDR3 DNA. A D gene is named only where the DNA matches it firmly. Clone size appears in some rows only: once, few, many, or a class for an expanded clone.

V: TRBV5-1
J: TRBJ1-5
D: -
size: -
CDR3: CASSLDGIGNQPQHF
DNA: TGCGCCAGCAGCTTGGACGGCATCGGCAATCAGCCCCAGCATTTT

V: TRBV10-3
J: TRBJ1-6
D: TRBD1
size: -
CDR3: CAISEEGEGQANSPLHF
DNA: TGTGCCATCAGTGAGGAGGGAGAGGGACAGGCTAATTCACCCCTCCACTTT

V: TRBV5-1
J: TRBJ1-6
D: -
size: -
CDR3: CASSAGQVYNSPLHF
DNA: TGCGCCAGCAGTGCTGGTCAGGTCTATAATTCACCCCTCCACTTT

V: TRBV5-1
J: TRBJ2-2
D: -
size: -
CDR3: CASSLVGQTGELFF
DNA: TGCGCCAGCAGCTTGGTAGGCCAAACCGGGGAGCTGTTTTTT

V: TRBV27
J: TRBJ2-7
D: TRBD1
size: -
CDR3: CASSSLVIRQGSYEQYF
DNA: TGTGCCAGCAGTTCACTCGTGATTAGACAGGGCTCCTACGAGCAGTACTTC

V: TRBV7-9
J: TRBJ1-5
D: -
size: once
CDR3: CASSATANQPQHF
DNA: TGTGCCAGCAGCGCTACGGCAAATCAGCCCCAGCATTTT

V: TRBV25-1
J: TRBJ1-5
D: -
size: once
CDR3: CASTQPPDSLQPQHF
DNA: TGTGCCAGCACGCAACCCCCTGACAGCCTTCAGCCCCAGCATTTT

V: TRBV10-3
J: TRBJ2-7
D: TRBD1
size: -
CDR3: CAIRPGQGFGEQYF
DNA: TGTGCCATCAGGCCGGGACAGGGTTTTGGCGAGCAGTACTTC

V: TRBV30
J: TRBJ1-1
D: -
size: -
CDR3: CASGTNTEAFF
DNA: TGTGCTTCCGGTACGAACACTGAAGCTTTCTTT

V: TRBV30
J: TRBJ1-5
D: -
size: -
CDR3: CAWSAGLAQPQHF
DNA: TGTGCCTGGAGTGCGGGTTTGGCTCAGCCCCAGCATTTT

V: TRBV7-2
J: TRBJ2-7
D: TRBD2
size: -
CDR3: CASSPILAGEYEQYF
DNA: TGTGCCAGCAGCCCGATCCTAGCGGGGGAATACGAGCAGTACTTC

V: TRBV6-5
J: TRBJ2-4
D: TRBD1
size: -
CDR3: CATLDRAKNIQYF
DNA: TGTGCCACCTTGGACAGGGCCAAAAACATTCAGTACTTC

V: TRBV24-1
J: TRBJ2-3
D: -
size: -
CDR3: CATSVKAGTDTQYF
DNA: TGTGCCACCAGTGTCAAAGCCGGCACAGATACGCAGTATTTT

V: TRBV19
J: TRBJ1-1
D: -
size: -
CDR3: CASQQGHGTEAFF
DNA: TGTGCCAGTCAACAGGGACACGGCACTGAAGCTTTCTTT

V: TRBV5-4
J: TRBJ2-5
D: -
size: -
CDR3: CASSLGGSQETQYF
DNA: TGTGCCAGCAGCTTGGGAGGGAGTCAAGAGACCCAGTACTTC

V: TRBV18
J: TRBJ2-7
D: -
size: -
CDR3: CASSPPVQGFHEQYF
DNA: TGTGCCAGCTCACCACCGGTTCAGGGTTTCCACGAGCAGTACTTC

V: TRBV5-1
J: TRBJ1-1
D: TRBD1
size: -
CDR3: CASSARTGPRNTEAFF
DNA: TGCGCCAGCAGCGCCAGGACAGGGCCCCGAAACACTGAAGCTTTCTTT

V: TRBV27
J: TRBJ2-2
D: TRBD1
size: -
CDR3: CASSLDRDGTGELFF
DNA: TGTGCCAGCAGTCTCGACAGGGACGGCACCGGGGAGCTGTTTTTT

V: TRBV7-9
J: TRBJ2-5
D: TRBD2
size: -
CDR3: CASTFSGGDNRETQYF
DNA: TGTGCCAGCACCTTTAGCGGGGGGGATAACAGAGAGACCCAGTACTTC

V: TRBV21-1
J: TRBJ2-1
D: -
size: -
CDR3: CASSLHPGPGDEQFF
DNA: TGTGCCAGCAGCCTGCACCCGGGACCTGGGGATGAGCAGTTCTTC

V: TRBV3-1/TRBV3-2
J: TRBJ2-1
D: -
size: -
CDR3: CASAWGDEQFF
DNA: TGTGCCAGCGCCTGGGGCGATGAGCAGTTCTTC

V: TRBV3-1/TRBV3-2
J: TRBJ2-1
D: -
size: -
CDR3: CASSQAGGRDTNEQFF
DNA: TGTGCCAGCAGCCAAGCAGGGGGGCGGGACACCAATGAGCAGTTCTTC

V: TRBV5-5
J: TRBJ2-7
D: -
size: -
CDR3: CASSPGGTVYEQYF
DNA: TGTGCCAGCAGCCCCGGCGGGACAGTGTACGAGCAGTACTTC

V: TRBV5-1
J: TRBJ1-5
D: -
size: -
CDR3: CASSIGGVIDQPQHF
DNA: TGCGCCAGCAGCATCGGAGGGGTAATTGATCAGCCCCAGCATTTT

V: TRBV7-2
J: TRBJ1-2
D: TRBD1
size: few
CDR3: CASSLSQDRVRGYTF
DNA: TGTGCCAGCTCTCTTTCACAGGACAGGGTACGCGGCTACACCTTC

V: TRBV5-4
J: TRBJ1-3
D: -
size: -
CDR3: CASSLDLSGPSGNTIYF
DNA: TGTGCCAGCAGCTTGGACCTAAGTGGGCCCTCTGGAAACACCATATATTTT

V: TRBV9
J: TRBJ2-6
D: -
size: once
CDR3: CASSVDWGAGANVLTF
DNA: TGTGCCAGCAGCGTAGATTGGGGGGCTGGGGCCAACGTCCTGACTTTC

V: TRBV5-1
J: TRBJ2-6
D: -
size: once
CDR3: CASSWAGAGANVLTF
DNA: TGCGCCAGCAGCTGGGCCGGGGCTGGGGCCAACGTCCTGACTTTC

V: TRBV18
J: TRBJ2-5
D: -
size: -
CDR3: CASSPPTGETQYF
DNA: TGTGCCAGCTCACCACCAACCGGGGAGACCCAGTACTTC

V: TRBV7-2
J: TRBJ2-7
D: -
size: -
CDR3: CASSQQVGEAYEQYF
DNA: TGTGCCAGCAGCCAACAAGTCGGGGAGGCCTACGAGCAGTACTTC

V: TRBV18
J: TRBJ1-2
D: -
size: once
CDR3: CASSSIREIQGYGYTF
DNA: TGTGCCAGCTCATCAATCCGGGAGATTCAAGGCTATGGCTACACCTTC

V: TRBV5-4
J: TRBJ2-3
D: -
size: -
CDR3: CALRRGGTDTQYF
DNA: TGTGCCTTAAGGAGGGGGGGCACAGATACGCAGTATTTT

V: TRBV6-6
J: TRBJ1-5
D: -
size: -
CDR3: CASSLGNQPQHF
DNA: TGTGCCAGCAGCCTCGGGAATCAGCCCCAGCATTTT

V: TRBV11-2
J: TRBJ1-3
D: -
size: -
CDR3: CASSLRAGNTIYF
DNA: TGTGCCAGCAGCCTACGGGCTGGAAACACCATATATTTT

V: TRBV24-1
J: TRBJ2-1
D: TRBD2
size: -
CDR3: CATDSGRSSYNEQFF
DNA: TGTGCCACCGATAGCGGGAGGAGCTCCTACAATGAGCAGTTCTTC

V: TRBV6-5
J: TRBJ2-5
D: -
size: -
CDR3: CASSRNAYQETQYF
DNA: TGTGCCAGCAGCCGCAACGCGTACCAAGAGACCCAGTACTTC

V: TRBV24-1
J: TRBJ2-1
D: -
size: -
CDR3: CATSDTGGPYNEQFF
DNA: TGTGCCACCAGTGATACCGGAGGGCCTTACAATGAGCAGTTCTTC

V: TRBV25-1
J: TRBJ2-7
D: -
size: -
CDR3: CASSEDSFTYEQYF
DNA: TGTGCCAGCAGTGAGGACAGTTTCACCTACGAGCAGTACTTC

V: TRBV20-1
J: TRBJ2-7
D: -
size: -
CDR3: CSASRGQSSYEQYF
DNA: TGCAGTGCTAGTAGGGGCCAGAGCTCCTACGAGCAGTACTTC

V: TRBV5-8
J: TRBJ2-1
D: TRBD2
size: -
CDR3: CASSTLAGPYNEQFF
DNA: TGTGCCAGCAGCACTCTAGCGGGTCCCTACAATGAGCAGTTCTTC

V: TRBV30
J: TRBJ2-7
D: TRBD1
size: once
CDR3: CAWSVFGTGTYEQYF
DNA: TGTGCCTGGAGTGTTTTTGGGACAGGGACCTACGAGCAGTACTTC

V: TRBV6-2/TRBV6-3
J: TRBJ1-2
D: -
size: -
CDR3: CASSYGAAAPTGYTF
DNA: TGTGCCAGCAGTTACGGAGCGGCCGCGCCCACGGGCTACACCTTC

V: TRBV15
J: TRBJ1-4
D: TRBD1
size: once
CDR3: CATSWGQGATNEKLFF
DNA: TGTGCCACCAGCTGGGGACAGGGGGCGACTAATGAAAAACTGTTTTTT

V: TRBV5-1
J: TRBJ1-6
D: -
size: -
CDR3: CASSLTSGVSPLHF
DNA: TGCGCCAGCAGCCTAACCTCAGGGGTTTCACCCCTCCACTTT

V: TRBV3-1/TRBV3-2
J: TRBJ1-2
D: -
size: -
CDR3: CASSQDSRVYGYTF
DNA: TGTGCCAGCAGCCAAGATAGTCGGGTCTATGGCTACACCTTC

V: TRBV5-1
J: TRBJ2-1
D: -
size: -
CDR3: CASSLEPGRRGPSPRQFF
DNA: TGCGCCAGCAGCTTGGAGCCTGGGCGGCGAGGGCCTAGCCCCAGGCAGTTCTTC

V: TRBV6-6
J: TRBJ1-5
D: -
size: -
CDR3: CASSYSANQPQHF
DNA: TGTGCCAGCAGTTACTCAGCGAATCAGCCCCAGCATTTT

V: TRBV13
J: TRBJ1-2
D: -
size: -
CDR3: CASSLYSNYGYTF
DNA: TGTGCCAGCAGCTTATATTCTAACTATGGCTACACCTTC

V: TRBV30
J: TRBJ1-5
D: -
size: -
CDR3: CAWSKAGLGMSSNQPQHF
DNA: TGTGCCTGGAGTAAGGCAGGCCTCGGGATGAGTAGCAATCAGCCCCAGCATTTT

V: TRBV18
J: TRBJ1-2
D: -
size: -
CDR3: CASSPNLEYGYGYTF
DNA: TGTGCCAGCTCACCGAACCTAGAGTATGGCTATGGCTACACCTTC

V: TRBV30
J: TRBJ1-5
D: -
size: -
CDR3: CAWSVPSNQPQHF
DNA: TGTGCCTGGAGTGTACCTAGCAATCAGCCCCAGCATTTT

V: TRBV5-1
J: TRBJ2-7
D: -
size: -
CDR3: CASSLSSGSYEQYF
DNA: TGCGCCAGCAGCTTGAGTAGCGGCTCCTACGAGCAGTACTTC

V: TRBV30
J: TRBJ2-3
D: TRBD2
size: -
CDR3: CAWSVAGGLASGTQYF
DNA: TGTGCCTGGAGTGTAGCGGGGGGCTTGGCAAGCGGTACGCAGTATTTT

V: TRBV6-5
J: TRBJ2-7
D: TRBD2
size: -
CDR3: CASRPGTSGNYEQYF
DNA: TGTGCCAGCAGGCCCGGGACTAGCGGGAATTACGAGCAGTACTTC

V: TRBV30
J: TRBJ2-3
D: -
size: -
CDR3: CAWRPNTDTQYF
DNA: TGTGCCTGGAGGCCTAACACAGATACGCAGTATTTT

V: TRBV13
J: TRBJ2-7
D: -
size: -
CDR3: CASSPQEPYEQYF
DNA: TGTGCCAGCAGCCCACAGGAACCGTACGAGCAGTACTTC

V: TRBV9
J: TRBJ1-4
D: TRBD1
size: -
CDR3: CASTSGGSNEKLFF
DNA: TGTGCCAGTACCTCAGGGGGCTCCAATGAAAAACTGTTTTTT

V: TRBV18
J: TRBJ1-2
D: TRBD1
size: -
CDR3: CASSPDRADYGYTF
DNA: TGTGCCAGCTCACCGGACAGGGCCGACTATGGCTACACCTTC

V: TRBV18
J: TRBJ1-4
D: TRBD1
size: -
CDR3: CASSPLMGQGNEKLFF
DNA: TGTGCCAGCTCACCACTGATGGGACAGGGAAATGAAAAACTGTTTTTT

V: TRBV7-2
J: TRBJ2-1
D: TRBD1
size: -
CDR3: CASSPLAGGNEQFF
DNA: TGTGCCAGCAGCCCTTTGGCAGGGGGCAATGAGCAGTTCTTC